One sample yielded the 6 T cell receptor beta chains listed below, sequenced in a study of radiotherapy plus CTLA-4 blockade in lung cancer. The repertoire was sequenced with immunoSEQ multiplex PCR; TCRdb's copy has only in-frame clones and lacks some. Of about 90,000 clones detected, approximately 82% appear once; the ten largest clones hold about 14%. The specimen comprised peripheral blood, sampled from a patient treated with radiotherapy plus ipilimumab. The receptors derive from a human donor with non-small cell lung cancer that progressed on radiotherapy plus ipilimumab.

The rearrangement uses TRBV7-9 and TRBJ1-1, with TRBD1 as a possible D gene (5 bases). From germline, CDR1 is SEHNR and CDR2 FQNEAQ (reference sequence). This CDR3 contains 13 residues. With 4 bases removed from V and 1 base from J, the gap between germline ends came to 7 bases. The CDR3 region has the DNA TGTGCCAGCAGCTACAGGCCGAACACTGAAGCTTTCTTT. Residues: CASSYRPNTEAFF.

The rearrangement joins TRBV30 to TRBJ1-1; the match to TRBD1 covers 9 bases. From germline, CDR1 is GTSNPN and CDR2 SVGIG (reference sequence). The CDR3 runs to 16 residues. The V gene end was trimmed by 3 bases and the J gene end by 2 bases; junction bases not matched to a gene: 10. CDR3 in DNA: TGTGCCTGGAGCATACAGGGGGCCACCCTTAACACTGAAGCTTTCTTT. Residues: CAWSIQGATLNTEAFF. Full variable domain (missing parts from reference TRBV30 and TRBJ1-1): SQTIHQWPATLVQPVGSPLSLECTVEGTSNPNLYWYRQAAGRGLQLLFYSVGIGQISSEVPQNLSASRPQDRQFILSSKKLLLSDSGFYLCAWSIQGATLNTEAFFGQGTRLTVV.

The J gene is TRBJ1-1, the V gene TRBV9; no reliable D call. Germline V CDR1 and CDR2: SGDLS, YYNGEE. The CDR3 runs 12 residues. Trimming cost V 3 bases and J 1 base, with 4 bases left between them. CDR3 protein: CASSAPNTEAFF. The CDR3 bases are TGTGCCAGCAGCGCCCCGAACACTGAAGCTTTCTTT.

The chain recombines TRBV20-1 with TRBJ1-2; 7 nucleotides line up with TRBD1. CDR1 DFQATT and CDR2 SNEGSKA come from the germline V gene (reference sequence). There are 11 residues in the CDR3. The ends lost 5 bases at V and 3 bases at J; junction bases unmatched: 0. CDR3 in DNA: TGCAGTGCTGACAGGGACTATGGCTACACCTTC. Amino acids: CSADRDYGYTF.

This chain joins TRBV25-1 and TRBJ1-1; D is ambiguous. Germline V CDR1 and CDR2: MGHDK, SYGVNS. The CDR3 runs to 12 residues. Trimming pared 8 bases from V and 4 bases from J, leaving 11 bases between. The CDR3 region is CASGGDFTEAFF. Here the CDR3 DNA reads TGTGCCAGCGGAGGCGATTTCACTGAAGCTTTCTTT.

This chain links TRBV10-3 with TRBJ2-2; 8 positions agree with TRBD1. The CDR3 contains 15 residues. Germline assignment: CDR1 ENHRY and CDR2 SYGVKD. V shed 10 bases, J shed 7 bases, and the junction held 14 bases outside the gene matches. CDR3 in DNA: TGTGCCACAGGCGTGGTGACAGGGGATATCGGGGAGCTGTTTTTT. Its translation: CATGVVTGDIGELFF.